Included here is one TCR beta chain sequence, with context. Its antigen is unidentified. This entry belongs to a study of cytomegalovirus exposure and HLA in healthy donors. Study-wide findings and caveats: Accurate HLA-A and HLA-B prediction from TCR beta sequences was reported for most subjects. No immune exposure information besides CMV serostatus was available.

Those who donated were healthy bone marrow donors. Researchers ran the PCR with 60 Vbeta and 13 Jbeta primers. This table comes from immunoSEQ multiplex PCR, and its TCRdb copy is limited to in-frame clones, with some not included. The sample holds 180,000 or so clones, roughly 79% seen once. The sample comprised PBMCs. This clonotype was sampled from a male donor in good health and CMV-seronegative.

CDR3 nucleotide sequence: TGTGCCAGCAGTCCGTCAGGGACTAGCGGGAGGCTCAATGAGCAGTTCTTC. Translation: CASSPSGTSGRLNEQFF. This rearrangement joins TRBV6-4 to TRBJ2-1, with 15 bases identical to TRBD2. J was trimmed by 6 bases and V by 5 bases; bases with no gene match: 8. The CDR3 spans 17 residues. Germline V CDR1 and CDR2: MRHNA, SNTAGT.